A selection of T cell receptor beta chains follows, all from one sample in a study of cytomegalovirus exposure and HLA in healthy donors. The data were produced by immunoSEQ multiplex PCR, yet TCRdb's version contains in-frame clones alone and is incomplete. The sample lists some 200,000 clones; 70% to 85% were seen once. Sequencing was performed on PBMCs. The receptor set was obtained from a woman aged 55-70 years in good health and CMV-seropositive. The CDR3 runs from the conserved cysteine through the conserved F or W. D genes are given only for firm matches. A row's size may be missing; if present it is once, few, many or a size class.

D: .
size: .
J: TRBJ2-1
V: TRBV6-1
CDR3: CASRADPSYNEQFF
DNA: TGTGCCAGCAGAGCGGACCCCTCCTACAATGAGCAGTTCTTC

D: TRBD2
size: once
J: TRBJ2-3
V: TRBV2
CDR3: CASTGGLAGDTQYF
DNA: TGTGCCAGCACCGGAGGGCTAGCGGGAGATACGCAGTATTTT

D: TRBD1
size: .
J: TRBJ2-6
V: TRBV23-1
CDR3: CASSQPLPTGQGISGANVLTF
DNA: TGCGCCAGCAGTCAACCACTACCGACGGGACAGGGGATTTCTGGGGCCAACGTCCTGACTTTC

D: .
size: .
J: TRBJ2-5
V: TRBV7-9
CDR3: CASSLGQGSETQYF
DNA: TGTGCCAGCAGCTTAGGTCAGGGTTCGGAGACCCAGTACTTC

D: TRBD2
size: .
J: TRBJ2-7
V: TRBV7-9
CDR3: CASSLYIAGSSYEQYF
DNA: TGTGCCAGCAGCTTATATATAGCGGGCAGCTCCTACGAGCAGTACTTC

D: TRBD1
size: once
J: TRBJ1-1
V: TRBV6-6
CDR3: CASTGQGNTEAFF
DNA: TGTGCCAGCACCGGACAGGGGAACACTGAAGCTTTCTTT

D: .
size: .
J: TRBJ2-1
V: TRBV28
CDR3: CASMAWAGGSYNEQFF
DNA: TGTGCCAGCATGGCGTGGGCGGGCGGCTCCTACAATGAGCAGTTCTTC

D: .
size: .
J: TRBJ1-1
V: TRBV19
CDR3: CASSPGSTSTGAAFF
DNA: TGTGCCAGTAGTCCCGGGTCTACCTCCACTGGCGCAGCTTTCTTT

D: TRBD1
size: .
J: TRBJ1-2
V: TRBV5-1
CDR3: CASSLWTGPNYGYTF
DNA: TGCGCCAGCAGCCTGTGGACAGGCCCAAACTATGGCTACACCTTC

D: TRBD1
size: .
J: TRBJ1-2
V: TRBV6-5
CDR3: CASGPGTGTYGYTF
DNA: TGTGCCAGCGGTCCCGGGACAGGGACCTATGGCTACACCTTC

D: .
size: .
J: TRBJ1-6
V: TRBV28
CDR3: CASSSSGRGDSPLHF
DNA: TGTGCCAGCAGTTCGTCGGGGAGGGGCGATTCACCCCTCCACTTT

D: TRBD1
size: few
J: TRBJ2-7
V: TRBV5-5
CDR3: CASSTAGTGGFREQYF
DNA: TGTGCCAGCAGCACAGCCGGGACAGGGGGTTTTAGGGAGCAGTACTTC

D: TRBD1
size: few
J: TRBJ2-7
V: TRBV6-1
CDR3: CASRTIQGAQGEQYF
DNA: TGTGCCAGCAGGACGATACAGGGGGCACAGGGCGAGCAGTACTTC

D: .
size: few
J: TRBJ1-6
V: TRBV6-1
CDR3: CASSLDSRDSPLHF
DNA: TGTGCCAGCAGCCTGGACAGTAGGGACTCACCCCTCCACTTT

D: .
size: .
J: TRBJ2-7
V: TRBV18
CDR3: CASSGSTPYEQYF
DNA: TGTGCCAGCTCAGGGAGCACCCCCTACGAGCAGTACTTC

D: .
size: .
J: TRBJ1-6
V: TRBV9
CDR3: CASSVDRGRNNSPLHF
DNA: TGTGCCAGCAGCGTAGATCGGGGGAGGAATAATTCACCCCTCCACTTT

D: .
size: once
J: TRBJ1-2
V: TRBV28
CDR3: CASKGTLNYGYTF
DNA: TGTGCCAGCAAAGGGACTCTTAACTATGGCTACACCTTC

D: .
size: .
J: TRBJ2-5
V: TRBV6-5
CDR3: CASSGPGYQETQYF
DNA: TGTGCCAGCAGTGGCCCGGGTTACCAAGAGACCCAGTACTTC

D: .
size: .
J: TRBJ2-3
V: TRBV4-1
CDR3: CASSQDLPTDTQYF
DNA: TGCGCCAGCAGCCAAGATCTCCCGACAGATACGCAGTATTTT

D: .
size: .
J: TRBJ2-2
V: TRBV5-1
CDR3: CASSARGDTNTGELFF
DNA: TGCGCCAGCAGCGCCAGGGGGGACACGAACACCGGGGAGCTGTTTTTT

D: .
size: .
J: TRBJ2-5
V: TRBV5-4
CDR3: CASSLDVGPETQYF
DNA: TGTGCCAGCAGCTTGGACGTGGGCCCGGAGACCCAGTACTTC

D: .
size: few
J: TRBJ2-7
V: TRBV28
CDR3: CASSYPGGVYEQYF
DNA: TGTGCCAGCAGTTACCCCGGGGGAGTATACGAGCAGTACTTC

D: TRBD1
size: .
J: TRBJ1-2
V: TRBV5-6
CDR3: CASSPRTGYYGYTF
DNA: TGTGCCAGCAGCCCACGGACAGGGTACTATGGCTACACCTTC

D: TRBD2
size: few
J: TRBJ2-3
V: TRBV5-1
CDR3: CASSYSGLAGVIDTQYF
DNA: TGCGCCAGCAGCTATTCGGGACTAGCGGGAGTGATAGATACGCAGTATTTT

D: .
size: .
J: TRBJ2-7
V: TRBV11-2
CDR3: CASSPLPLASYEQYF
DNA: TGTGCCAGCAGCCCCCTACCGCTAGCTTCCTACGAGCAGTACTTC

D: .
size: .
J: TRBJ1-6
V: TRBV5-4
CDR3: CASSKDSNSPLHF
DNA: TGTGCCAGCAGCAAAGACAGTAATTCACCCCTCCACTTT

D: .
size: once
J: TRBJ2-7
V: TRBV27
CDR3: CASMSGARPYEQYF
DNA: TGTGCCAGCATGAGCGGAGCGAGACCTTACGAGCAGTACTTC

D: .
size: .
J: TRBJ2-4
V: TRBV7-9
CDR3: CASSLLGHESIQYF
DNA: TGTGCCAGCAGCTTGCTGGGGCACGAGAGCATTCAGTACTTC

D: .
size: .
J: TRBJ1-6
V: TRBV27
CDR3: CASSPIGGSYNSPLHF
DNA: TGTGCCAGCAGCCCGATCGGGGGGTCCTATAATTCACCCCTCCACTTT

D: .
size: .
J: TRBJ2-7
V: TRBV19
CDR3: CASSPPTDYYEQYF
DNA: TGTGCCAGTAGTCCCCCCACAGATTACTACGAGCAGTACTTC

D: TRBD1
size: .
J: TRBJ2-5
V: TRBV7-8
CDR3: CASSPDLDRAKTQYF
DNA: TGTGCCAGCAGCCCGGACTTGGACAGGGCGAAGACCCAGTACTTC

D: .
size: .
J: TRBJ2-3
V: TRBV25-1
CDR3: CASTPVEGMNTQYF
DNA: TGTGCCAGCACCCCGGTGGAGGGTATGAATACGCAGTATTTT

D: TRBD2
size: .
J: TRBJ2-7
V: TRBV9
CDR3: CASSLTPGLSYEQYF
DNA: TGTGCCAGCAGTCTAACTCCGGGACTATCCTACGAGCAGTACTTC

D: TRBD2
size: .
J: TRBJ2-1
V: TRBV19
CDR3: CASSASDSGSFNEQFF
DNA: TGTGCCAGTAGTGCATCGGATAGCGGGAGTTTCAATGAGCAGTTCTTC

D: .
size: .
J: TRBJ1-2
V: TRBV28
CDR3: CASSLGGADYGYTF
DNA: TGTGCCAGCAGTTTAGGAGGGGCTGACTATGGCTACACCTTC

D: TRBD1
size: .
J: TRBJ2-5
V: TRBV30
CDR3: CAWSVGTGVTQYF
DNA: TGTGCCTGGAGTGTAGGGACAGGGGTGACCCAGTACTTC

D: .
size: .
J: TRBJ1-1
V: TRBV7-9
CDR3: CASSPGGLTEAFF
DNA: TGTGCCAGCAGCCCCGGGGGGCTCACTGAAGCTTTCTTT

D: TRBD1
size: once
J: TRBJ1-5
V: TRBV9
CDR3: CASSVSKTGVVNQPQHF
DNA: TGTGCCAGCAGCGTGTCTAAAACAGGGGTCGTTAATCAGCCCCAGCATTTT

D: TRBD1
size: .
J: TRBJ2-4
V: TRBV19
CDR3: CASSGGQGDAKNIQYF
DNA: TGTGCCAGTAGTGGGGGACAGGGAGACGCCAAAAACATTCAGTACTTC

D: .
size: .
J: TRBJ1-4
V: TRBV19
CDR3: CASRPGQGEKLFF
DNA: TGTGCCAGTCGACCGGGACAAGGTGAAAAACTGTTTTTT

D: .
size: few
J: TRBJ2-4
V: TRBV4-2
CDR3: CASSQDNGNIQYF
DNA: TGTGCCAGCAGCCAAGATAACGGAAACATTCAGTACTTC

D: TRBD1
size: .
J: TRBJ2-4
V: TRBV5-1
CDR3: CASATGTPKNIQYF
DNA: TGCGCCAGCGCGACAGGGACGCCCAAAAACATTCAGTACTTC

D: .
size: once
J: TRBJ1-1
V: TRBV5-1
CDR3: CASSLDSDYMNTEAFF
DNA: TGCGCCAGCAGCTTGGATTCAGACTACATGAACACTGAAGCTTTCTTT

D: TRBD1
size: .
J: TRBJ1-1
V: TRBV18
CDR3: CASSPPGQMNTEAFF
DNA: TGTGCCAGCTCACCACCGGGACAGATGAACACTGAAGCTTTCTTT

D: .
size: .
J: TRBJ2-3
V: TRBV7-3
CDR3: CASSRQGPDTQYF
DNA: TGTGCCAGCAGCCGCCAGGGCCCAGATACGCAGTATTTT

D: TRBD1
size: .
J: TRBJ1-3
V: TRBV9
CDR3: CASSSGQGGNTIYF
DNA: TGTGCCAGCAGCTCGGGACAGGGAGGAAACACCATATATTTT

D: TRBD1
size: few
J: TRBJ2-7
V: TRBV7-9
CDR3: CASTQRQGDAEQYF
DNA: TGTGCCAGCACCCAGAGACAGGGGGATGCCGAGCAGTACTTC

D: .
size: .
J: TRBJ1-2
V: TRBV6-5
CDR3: CASKQTHYGDTF
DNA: TGTGCCAGCAAACAAACCCACTATGGCGACACCTTC

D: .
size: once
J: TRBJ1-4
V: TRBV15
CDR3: CATSREPRPGIANEKLFF
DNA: TGTGCCACCAGCAGAGAACCTCGTCCCGGGATTGCTAATGAAAAACTGTTTTTT

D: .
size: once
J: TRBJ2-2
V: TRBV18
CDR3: CASSPPSQGSTGELFF
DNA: TGTGCCAGCTCACCACCGTCTCAGGGGAGCACCGGGGAGCTGTTTTTT

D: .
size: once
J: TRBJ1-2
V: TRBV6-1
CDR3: CASSDQGNYGYTF
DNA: TGTGCCAGCAGTGACCAGGGAAACTATGGCTACACCTTC

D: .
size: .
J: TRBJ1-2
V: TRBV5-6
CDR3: CASSLGRVNGYTF
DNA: TGTGCCAGCAGCTTGGGCAGGGTCAATGGCTACACCTTC

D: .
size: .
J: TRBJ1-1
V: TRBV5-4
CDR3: CASSFRGNTEAFF
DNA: TGTGCCAGCAGCTTCAGGGGGAACACTGAAGCTTTCTTT

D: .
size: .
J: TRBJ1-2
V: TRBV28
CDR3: CASKPEGRGYTF
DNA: TGTGCCAGCAAACCGGAGGGTCGTGGCTACACCTTC

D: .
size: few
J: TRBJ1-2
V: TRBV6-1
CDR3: CASTEEGRGYTF
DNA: TGTGCCAGCACCGAGGAGGGTCGTGGCTACACCTTC